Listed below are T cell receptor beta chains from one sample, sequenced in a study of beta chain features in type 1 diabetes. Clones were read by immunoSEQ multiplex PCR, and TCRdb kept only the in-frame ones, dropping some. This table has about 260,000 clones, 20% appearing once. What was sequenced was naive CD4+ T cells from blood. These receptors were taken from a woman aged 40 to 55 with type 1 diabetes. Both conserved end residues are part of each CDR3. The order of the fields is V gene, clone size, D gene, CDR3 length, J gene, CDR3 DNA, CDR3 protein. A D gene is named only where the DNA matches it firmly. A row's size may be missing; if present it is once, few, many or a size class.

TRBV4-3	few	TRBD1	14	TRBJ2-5	TGCGCCAGCAGCCGGGACAGGGGTATAGAGACCCAGTACTTC	CASSRDRGIETQYF
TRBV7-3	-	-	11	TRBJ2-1	TGTGCCAGCAGCCGCGGGCTGGGGCAGTTCTTC	CASSRGLGQFF
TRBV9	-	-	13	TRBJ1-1	TGTGCCAGCAGCGTAGGTCGGAACACTGAAGCTTTCTTT	CASSVGRNTEAFF
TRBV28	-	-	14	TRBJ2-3	TGTGCCACCATACAGGGATCTAACACAGATACGCAGTATTTT	CATIQGSNTDTQYF
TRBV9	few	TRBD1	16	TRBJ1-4	TGTGCCAGCAGCCAAGCCCTCGGGACAGAGAATGAAAAACTGTTTTTT	CASSQALGTENEKLFF
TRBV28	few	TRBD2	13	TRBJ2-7	TGTGCCATACAGAGGGGAGGGTTCCACGAGCAGTACTTC	CAIQRGGFHEQYF
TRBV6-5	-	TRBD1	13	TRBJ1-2	TGTGCCACCAGGGACAGTTCTAACTATGGCTACACCTTC	CATRDSSNYGYTF
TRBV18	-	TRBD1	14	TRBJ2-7	TGTGCCAGCTCCCCCGGACAGGCCTATTACGAGCAGTACTTC	CASSPGQAYYEQYF
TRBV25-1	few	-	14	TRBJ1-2	TGTGCCAGCAGTGAACAGGGGTTAGGCTATGGCTACACCTTC	CASSEQGLGYGYTF
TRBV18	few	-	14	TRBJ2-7	TGTGCCAGCTCGGAAAGGCGGGAATCCTACGAGCAGTACTTC	CASSERRESYEQYF
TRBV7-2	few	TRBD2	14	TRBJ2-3	TGTGCCAGCAGCGCAAGCGGGGGCACAGATACGCAGTATTTT	CASSASGGTDTQYF
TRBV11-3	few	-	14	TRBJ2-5	TGTGCCAGCAGCTTAGGGACAGTCCAAGAGACCCAGTACTTC	CASSLGTVQETQYF
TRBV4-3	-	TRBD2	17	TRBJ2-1	TGCGCCAGCAGCCAAGCCCTGACTAGCGGGGCAGGAAATGAGCAGTTCTTC	CASSQALTSGAGNEQFF
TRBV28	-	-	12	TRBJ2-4	TGTGCCAGCGGCGAGGGGGGGAACATTCAGTACTTC	CASGEGGNIQYF
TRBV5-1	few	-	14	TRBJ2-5	TGCGCCAGCAGCCTCCCTAGCGATCAAGAGACCCAGTACTTC	CASSLPSDQETQYF
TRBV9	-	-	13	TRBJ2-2	TGTGCCAGCACCCTAGACCTGAGCGGGGAGCTGTTTTTT	CASTLDLSGELFF
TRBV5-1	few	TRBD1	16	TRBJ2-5	TGCGCCAGCAGCTCCAGGACAGGGGGCGCCGGGGAGACCCAGTACTTC	CASSSRTGGAGETQYF
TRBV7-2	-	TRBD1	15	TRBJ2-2	TGTGCCAGCAGCTTCGACCAGGGGGCTCCCGGGGAGCTGTTTTTT	CASSFDQGAPGELFF
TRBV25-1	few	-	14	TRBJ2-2	TGTGCCAGCAGTGAATATAGGGGGACCGGGGAGCTGTTTTTT	CASSEYRGTGELFF
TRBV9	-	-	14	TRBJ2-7	TGTGCCAGCAGCTCCCGGGACACTTTCTACGAGCAGTACTTC	CASSSRDTFYEQYF
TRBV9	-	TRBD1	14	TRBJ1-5	TGTGCCAGCAGCGCGACAGGGAGCAATCAGCCCCAGCATTTT	CASSATGSNQPQHF
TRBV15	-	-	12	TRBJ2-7	TGTGCCACCAGCAGACCGGGGTACGAGCAGTACTTC	CATSRPGYEQYF
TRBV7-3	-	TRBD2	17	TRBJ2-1	TGTGCCAGCAGCCCCCGACTAGCGGGAGGGCGCTACAATGAGCAGTTCTTC	CASSPRLAGGRYNEQFF
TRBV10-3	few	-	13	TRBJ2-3	TGTGCCATCAGTGAGGGACTATTAGATACGCAGTATTTT	CAISEGLLDTQYF
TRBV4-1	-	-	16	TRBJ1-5	TGCGCCAGCAGCCAAGAGGGCGCGGGAGGGAATCAGCCCCAGCATTTT	CASSQEGAGGNQPQHF
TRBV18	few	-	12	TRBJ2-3	TGTGCCAGCTCACCAGCGACAGATACGCAGTATTTT	CASSPATDTQYF
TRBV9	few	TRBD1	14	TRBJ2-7	TGTGCCAGCACCCAAGGGGACAGGGCCTACGAGCAGTACTTC	CASTQGDRAYEQYF
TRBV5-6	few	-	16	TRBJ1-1	TGTGCCAGCAGCTTGGGGACCTACAGGGCCGGCACTGAAGCTTTCTTT	CASSLGTYRAGTEAFF
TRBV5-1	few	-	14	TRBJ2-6	TGCGCCAGCAGCTTGGGAGCTGGGGCCAACGTCCTGACTTTC	CASSLGAGANVLTF
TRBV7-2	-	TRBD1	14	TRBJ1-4	TGTGCCAGCAGTACGAGGGACAGGGGCGAAAAACTGTTTTTT	CASSTRDRGEKLFF
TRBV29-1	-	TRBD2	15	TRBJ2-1	TGCAGCGTGCGACTAGCGGGGGGGCAGGGGAATGAGCAGTTCTTC	CSVRLAGGQGNEQFF
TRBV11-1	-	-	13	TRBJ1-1	TGTGCCAGCAGCTTAGCTCTGTACACTGAAGCTTTCTTT	CASSLALYTEAFF
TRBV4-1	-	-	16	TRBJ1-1	TGCGCCAGCAGCCAAGACCCCGACAGGTGGTACACTGAAGCTTTCTTT	CASSQDPDRWYTEAFF
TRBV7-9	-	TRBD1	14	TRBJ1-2	TGTGCCAGCAGCTCGACAGGGGGCGCGGATGGCTACACCTTC	CASSSTGGADGYTF
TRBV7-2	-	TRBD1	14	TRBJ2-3	TGTGCCAGCAGCCAACCTACAGGGGGCGATACGCAGTATTTT	CASSQPTGGDTQYF
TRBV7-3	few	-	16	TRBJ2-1	TGTGCCAGCAGCTTAATGGGCAGGGGAAACCACAATGAGCAGTTCTTC	CASSLMGRGNHNEQFF
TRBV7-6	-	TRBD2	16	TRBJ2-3	TGTGCCAGCAGCTTATCGGGGGGGCCTGGCACAGATACGCAGTATTTT	CASSLSGGPGTDTQYF
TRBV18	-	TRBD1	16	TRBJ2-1	TGTGCCAGCTCACCACGAGGGCAGGGGGCTTACAATGAGCAGTTCTTC	CASSPRGQGAYNEQFF
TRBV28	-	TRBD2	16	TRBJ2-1	TGTGCCAGCAGTTTATATGGGGTAGCGGGACATCGAGAGCAGTTCTTC	CASSLYGVAGHREQFF
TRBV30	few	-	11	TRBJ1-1	TGTGCCTCCCAGGGGAACACTGAAGCTTTCTTT	CASQGNTEAFF
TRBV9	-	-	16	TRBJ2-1	TGTGCCAGCAGCGTAGATGGCAGGGGTCTTTACAATGAGCAGTTCTTC	CASSVDGRGLYNEQFF
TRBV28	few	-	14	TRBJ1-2	TGTGCCAGCACTCCGGGACAACTTGTCTATGGCTACACCTTC	CASTPGQLVYGYTF
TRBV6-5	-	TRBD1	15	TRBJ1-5	TGTGCCAGCAGCCAATACAGGGGTGGCTATCAGCCCCAGCATTTT	CASSQYRGGYQPQHF
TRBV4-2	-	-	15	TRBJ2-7	TGTGCCAGCAGCCTTACTGGTAGCGAGGCCTACGAGCAGTACTTC	CASSLTGSEAYEQYF
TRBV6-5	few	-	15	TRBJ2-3	TGTGCCAGCAGTTACTCAAGGGGGACGACAGATACGCAGTATTTT	CASSYSRGTTDTQYF
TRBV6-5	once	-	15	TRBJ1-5	TGTGCCAGCAGTCTAATCAGAGGTAACAATCAGCCCCAGCATTTT	CASSLIRGNNQPQHF
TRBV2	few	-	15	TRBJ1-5	TGTGCCAGCAGTGAGGGGGACTTTAGCAATCAGCCCCAGCATTTT	CASSEGDFSNQPQHF
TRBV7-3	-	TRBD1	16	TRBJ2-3	TGTGCCAGCAGTTTGGGGAACAGGGGAGGCACAGATACGCAGTATTTT	CASSLGNRGGTDTQYF
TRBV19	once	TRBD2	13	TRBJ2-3	TGTGCCAGTAAAGCGGGAAGAGCAGATACGCAGTATTTT	CASKAGRADTQYF
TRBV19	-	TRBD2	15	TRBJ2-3	TGTGCCAGTAGTAAGACTAGCGGCTCCACAGATACGCAGTATTTT	CASSKTSGSTDTQYF
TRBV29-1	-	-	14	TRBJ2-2	TGCAGCGTTGCACCAGTATCGAACACCGGGGAGCTGTTTTTT	CSVAPVSNTGELFF
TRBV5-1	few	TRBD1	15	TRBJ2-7	TGCGCCAGCAGCCCGGACAGGGGCCTGGCGGACGAGCAGTACTTC	CASSPDRGLADEQYF
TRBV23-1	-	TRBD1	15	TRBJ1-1	TGCGCCAGCAGTCAATCGGGACAGGACGACACTGAAGCTTTCTTT	CASSQSGQDDTEAFF
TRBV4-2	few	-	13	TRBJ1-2	TGTGCCAGCAGCCAAGACAGTTACTATGGCTACACCTTC	CASSQDSYYGYTF